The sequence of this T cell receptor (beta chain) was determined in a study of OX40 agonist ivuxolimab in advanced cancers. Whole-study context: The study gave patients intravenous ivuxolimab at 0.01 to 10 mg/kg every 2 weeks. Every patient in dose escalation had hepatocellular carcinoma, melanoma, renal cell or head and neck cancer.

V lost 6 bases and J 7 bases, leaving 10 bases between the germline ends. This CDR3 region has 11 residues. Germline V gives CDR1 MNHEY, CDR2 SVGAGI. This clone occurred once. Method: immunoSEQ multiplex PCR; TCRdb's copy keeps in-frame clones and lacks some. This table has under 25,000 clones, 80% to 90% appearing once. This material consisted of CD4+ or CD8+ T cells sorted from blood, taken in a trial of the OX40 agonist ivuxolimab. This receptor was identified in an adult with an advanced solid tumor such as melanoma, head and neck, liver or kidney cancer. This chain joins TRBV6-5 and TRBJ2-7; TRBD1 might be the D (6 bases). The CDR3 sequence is CASSTGYEQYF. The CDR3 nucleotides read TGTGCCAGCAGCACAGGGTATGAGCAGTACTTC.